The 9 T cell receptor beta chains below all came from one sample that was sequenced in a study of early stage breast cancer tumors. Measured with immunoSEQ multiplex PCR; TCRdb has only the in-frame clones, and not every one. This table has several thousand clones, 71% appearing once. Sequencing was carried out using normal breast tissue next to the tumor. These receptors were taken from a person aged 55 to 75 with breast cancer.

This chain joins TRBV19 and TRBJ1-5; the D is unclear. This CDR3 contains 14 residues. The V and J ends lost 2 bases and 5 bases respectively, with 10 bases between them. The germline V gene has CDR1 LNHDA and CDR2 SQIVND (reference sequence). The CDR3 coding sequence is TGTGCCAGTAGTATATTTCAGGACTATCAGCCCCAGCATTTT. Protein product: CASSIFQDYQPQHF.

This clone is deemed large. The genes are TRBV7-9 and TRBJ1-1; a possible D gene is TRBD1 (6 bases). Germline assignment: CDR1 SEHNR and CDR2 FQNEAQ (reference sequence). CDR3 length: 15 residues. Deletions cut 2 bases from V and 5 bases from J, with 15 bases between. The CDR3, as DNA: TGTGCCAGCAGCTTACAGTTGGGGGCTAGGACTGAAGCTTTCTTT. It yields the protein CASSLQLGARTEAFF.

Only a few counts were recorded for this clone. The V and J genes are TRBV19 and TRBJ2-7, with a possible D match to TRBD1 (5 bases). Per the germline V gene, CDR1 is LNHDA and CDR2 is SQIVND (reference sequence). CDR3 length equals 14 residues. V gave up 7 bases and J gave up 3 bases, with 16 bases separating them. The CDR3 protein is CASTLSLDSYEQYF. The CDR3 DNA sequence: TGTGCCAGTACCCTATCCCTCGACAGCTACGAGCAGTACTTC.

This chain links TRBV30 with TRBJ1-4, with a tentative D call TRBD1 (5 bases). Germline V gene lookup returns CDR1 GTSNPN and CDR2 SVGIG (reference sequence). The V and J ends lost 2 bases and 0 bases respectively, with 13 bases between them. This CDR3 comprises 16 residues. CDR3: CAWSLGGASTNEKLFF. Here the CDR3 DNA reads TGTGCCTGGAGTTTGGGAGGGGCCTCAACTAATGAAAAACTGTTTTTT.

The chain has TRBV6-4 and TRBJ2-1, with D maybe TRBD1 (6 bases). Trimming took 4 bases from V and 4 from J, leaving 11 bases between them. The CDR3 is 14 residues long. The germline V gene has CDR1 MRHNA and CDR2 SNTAGT. Here the CDR3 reads CASSVGGRYNEQFF. The CDR3 DNA reads TGTGCCAGCAGTGTAGGGGGTCGGTACAATGAGCAGTTCTTC.

The V and J genes are TRBV10-3 and TRBJ1-1, with D perhaps matching TRBD1 (5 bases). V was trimmed by 6 bases and J by 1 base, leaving 9 bases between them. Per the germline V gene, CDR1 is ENHRY and CDR2 is SYGVKD. This CDR3 is 13 amino acids long. CDR3 sequence reads: CAISRQPNTEAFF. In DNA form, the CDR3 reads TGTGCCATCAGCCGACAGCCGAACACTGAAGCTTTCTTT.

V and J are TRBV27 and TRBJ1-5; D gene ambiguous. CDR1 and CDR2 from the germline V gene are MNHEY and SMNVEV (reference sequence). V lost 6 bases and J 3 bases, leaving 12 bases between the germline ends. This CDR3 contains 14 residues. CDR3 residues: CASSPIGSNQPQHF. The CDR3 DNA sequence: TGTGCCAGCAGCCCCATCGGGTCCAATCAGCCCCAGCATTTT.

This clone was counted a single time. The chain couples TRBV7-8 to TRBJ2-7, with TRBD2 matching 15 bases. CDR1 SGHVS and CDR2 FQNEAQ come from the germline V gene. This CDR3 comprises 16 residues. V lost 0 bases and J lost 4; bases outside the gene matches: 1. The CDR3 DNA reads TGTGCCAGCAGCTTAGCAGGGACTAGCGGGAGGTACGAGCAGTACTTC. Translated, it gives CASSLAGTSGRYEQYF.

The chain uses TRBV10-3 and TRBJ2-7, with D perhaps TRBD1 (6 bases). The V and J ends lost 10 bases and 0 bases respectively, with 19 bases between them. The CDR3 contains 15 residues. CDR1 is ENHRY and CDR2 is SYGVKD in the germline V gene. The CDR3 DNA sequence: TGTGCCACCCAGCCTGAAACAGGGAGCTCCTACGAGCAGTACTTC. This encodes CATQPETGSSYEQYF.